This T cell receptor (beta chain) was sequenced during a study of memory CD4+ T cells and cytomegalovirus serostatus. This clone was seen just once. The germline CDR1 and CDR2 sequences are MGHDK and SYGVNS. V lost 7 bases and J 3 bases, leaving 9 bases between the germline ends. The CDR3 has 12 amino acids. Single viable CD3+CD4+CD8-CD45RO+ cells were sorted as the memory CD4+ T cells. Method: immunoSEQ multiplex PCR; TCRdb's copy keeps in-frame clones and lacks some. The sample includes 80,000 or so clones, 75% to 85% of them seen just once. The sequence came from an adult in good health and CMV-seropositive. The chain is built from TRBV25-1 and TRBJ1-1; unclear D gene. What was sequenced was memory CD4+ T cells from blood. The DNA of the CDR3 is TGTGCCAGCACGGCAGACTACACTGAAGCTTTCTTT. Protein sequence: CASTADYTEAFF.